This T cell receptor (beta chain) was profiled in a study of CD8 T cells in ankylosing spondylitis. General observations from the study: Both synovial fluid and blood in reactive arthritis had previously been reported to carry some motif variants. Several highly homologous variants made up a TCR beta motif that seemed to typify ankylosing spondylitis blood.

On this clonotype: As yet, its antigen is unknown. A much larger clonotype is one base distant, so this may be a read error.

TCRdb processed the 5' RACE reads anew with MiXCR; each CDR3 protein has one entry. Of 670,000 or so distinct CDR3 sequences listed, 15% to 20% are singletons. Source material: blood, either unsorted or a sorted T cell fraction (not recorded which). This receptor was identified in a male donor with ankylosing spondylitis.

The CDR3 is CASRQTGASNQPQHF. The CDR3 coding sequence is TGTGCCAGCAGACAAACGGGGGCGAGCAATCAGCCCCAGCATTTT. V gene TRBV12-3 or TRBV12-4 combines with J gene TRBJ1-5, with D perhaps matching TRBD1 (6 bases). The ends were cut back, 6 bases at V and 1 base at J, with 13 bases in the middle. The CDR3 totals 15 residues.